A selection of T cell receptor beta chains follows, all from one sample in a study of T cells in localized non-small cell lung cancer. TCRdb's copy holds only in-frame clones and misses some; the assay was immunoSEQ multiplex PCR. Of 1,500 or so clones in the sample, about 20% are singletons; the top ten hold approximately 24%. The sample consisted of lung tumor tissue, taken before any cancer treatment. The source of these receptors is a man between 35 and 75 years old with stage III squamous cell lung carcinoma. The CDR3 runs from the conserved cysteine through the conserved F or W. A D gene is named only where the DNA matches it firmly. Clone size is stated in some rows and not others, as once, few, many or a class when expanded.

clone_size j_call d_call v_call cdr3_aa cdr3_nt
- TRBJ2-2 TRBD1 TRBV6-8 CASSYWGQGRTGELFF TGTGCCAGCAGTTACTGGGGACAGGGTCGGACCGGGGAGCTGTTTTTT
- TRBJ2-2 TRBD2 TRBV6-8 CASRLAGGYTGELFF TGTGCCAGCAGATTAGCGGGGGGCTACACCGGGGAGCTGTTTTTT
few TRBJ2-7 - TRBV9 CASTPGDNSYEQYF TGTGCCAGCACCCCCGGGGACAACTCCTACGAGCAGTACTTC
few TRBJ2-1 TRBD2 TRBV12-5 CASSYSGRLNNNEQFF TGTGCCAGCTCCTATAGCGGGAGACTTAACAACAATGAGCAGTTCTTC
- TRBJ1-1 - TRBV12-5 CASGREFTEAFF TGTGCCAGCGGCAGGGAGTTCACTGAAGCTTTCTTT
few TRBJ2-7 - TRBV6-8 CASSYPHRDYGNYEQYF TGTGCCAGCAGTTACCCGCACAGGGATTACGGGAACTACGAGCAGTACTTC
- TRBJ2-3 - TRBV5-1 CASSLAPLSSWNTDTQYF TGCGCCAGCAGCTTGGCCCCCCTCTCGTCCTGGAACACAGATACGCAGTATTTT
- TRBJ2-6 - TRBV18 CASSPGSAGANVLTF TGTGCCAGCTCACCGGGGTCAGCTGGGGCCAACGTCCTGACTTTC
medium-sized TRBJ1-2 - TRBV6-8 CASSSIDRDGYTF TGTGCCAGCAGTTCAATAGATCGGGATGGCTACACCTTC
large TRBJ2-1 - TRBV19 CASQSHNEQFF TGTGCCAGTCAGAGCCACAATGAGCAGTTCTTC
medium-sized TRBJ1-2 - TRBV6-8 CASSYGVANGYTF TGTGCCAGCAGTTACGGGGTGGCGAATGGCTACACCTTC
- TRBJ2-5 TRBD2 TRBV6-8 CASSTSRLAVQETQYF TGTGCCAGCAGCACCTCACGACTAGCGGTCCAAGAGACCCAGTACTTC
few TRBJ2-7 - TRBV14 CASSRLGPSYEQYF TGTGCCAGCAGCCGACTGGGACCCTCCTACGAGCAGTACTTC
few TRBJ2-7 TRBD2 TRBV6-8 CASIAGLAYSYEQYF TGTGCCAGCATCGCGGGACTAGCCTACTCCTACGAGCAGTACTTC
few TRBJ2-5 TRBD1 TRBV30 CAWLPPGTGIETQYF TGTGCCTGGCTACCTCCCGGGACAGGGATAGAGACCCAGTACTTC
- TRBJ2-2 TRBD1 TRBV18 CASRGQGASTGELFF TGTGCCAGCCGCGGACAGGGGGCGTCCACCGGGGAGCTGTTTTTT